This entry concerns a single TCR beta chain. The table lists this clonotype with a few counts. The target of this receptor is not known. The sample holds no much larger clone one base away, and base qualities are not on file. This record comes from a study of CD8 T cells in ankylosing spondylitis (dated by TCRdb to about 2017). As for the study more broadly: To find TCR variants linked to disease, the study profiled T cell receptor beta repertoires in ankylosing spondylitis patients and healthy donors. Peripheral blood was sampled, and synovial fluid was additionally collected from ankylosing spondylitis patients. In total, the full study cohort was made up of some 110 healthy donors and 25 or so ankylosing spondylitis patients. Broader findings and caveats from the paper: Some of the motif variants had been reported before in the synovial fluid and blood of reactive arthritis patients, a finding that suggests common disease-initiation mechanisms. The disease-linked clones were reported to be significantly enriched in matched synovial fluid samples from ankylosing spondylitis patients. In peripheral blood, the disease-linked clones were found at relatively low frequencies and had a CD8+ phenotype. A TCR beta motif made up of about eight highly homologous amino acid variants appeared to be characteristic of blood from ankylosing spondylitis patients.

CDR1 and CDR2 are drawn from the germline V gene: SGHTA, FQGNSA. The germline V end is reduced by 4 bases and the J end by 6 bases; junction bases left unmatched: 10. The CDR3 spans 15 residues, from the cysteine through the phenylalanine. CDR3 DNA only is kept here, 45 bases in frame from base 1. The instrument given in TCRdb is Illumina HiSeq 2500. Quantitative 5'-RACE with molecular barcodes was the method used to prepare the TCR beta libraries. Concerning the study's data processing: A new computational method, built on a probabilistic model of VDJ rearrangement, was used to identify disease-linked TCR variants. TCRdb trimmed public reads at Q25 via fastp, called clones via MiXCR and kept in-frame beta chains. CDR3 protein duplicates are merged, each entry listing the most common genes and DNA. The V and J calls follow TCRdb's processing rather than the paper's. In all, the sample holds roughly 700,000 distinct CDR3 sequences, and around 20% of those were seen once. Under 20% of the sample is held by the ten biggest clonotypes.

The TCR sequence derives from a male donor with ankylosing spondylitis. Sequencing input: blood, either unsorted or a sorted T cell fraction (not recorded which). The chain is assembled from TRBV7-2 and TRBJ2-7, and 9 junctional nucleotides match TRBD2. The CDR3 in this case is CASSSPGTSWGEQYF. The nucleotide sequence reads TGTGCCAGCAGCTCTCCCGGGACTAGCTGGGGCGAGCAGTACTTC.